Below, 16 T cell receptor beta chains from the same sample are listed, as sequenced in a study of monozygotic twins with cystic fibrosis. Sequenced by immunoSEQ multiplex PCR; TCRdb stores in-frame clones only, minus some. The profile shows under 20,000 clones, about 90% of them singletons. Sample: blood. The source of these receptors is a girl between 2 and 10 years old with cystic fibrosis.

This clone was recorded only once. The chain employs TRBV13 and TRBJ2-7; D perhaps matches TRBD2 (6 bases). Trimming took off 3 bases at V and 5 bases at J, with 14 bases between the two ends. Germline loops: CDR1 PRHDT, CDR2 FYEKMQ (reference sequence). The CDR3 is made up of 14 amino acids. CDR3 residues: CASSFYSGGDEQYF. In DNA form, the CDR3 reads TGTGCCAGCAGCTTTTATAGCGGCGGGGACGAGCAGTACTTC. Full variable domain (missing parts from reference TRBV13 and TRBJ2-7): AAGVIQSPRHLIKEKRETATLKCYPIPRHDTVYWYQQGPGQDPQFLISFYEKMQSDKGSIPDRFSAQQFSDYHSELNMSSLELGDSALYFCASSFYSGGDEQYFGPGTRLTVT.

The chain links TRBV19 to TRBJ1-5; 8 bases align to TRBD1. Germline CDR1 LNHDA, CDR2 SQIVND (reference sequence). The CDR3 runs to 14 residues. Trimming removed 2 bases from V and 6 bases from J; junction bases left unmatched: 3. CDR3 protein: CASSIFDRGQPQHF. In DNA form, the CDR3 reads TGTGCCAGTAGTATATTCGACAGGGGTCAGCCCCAGCATTTT.

This clone was detected once. This chain links TRBV28 with TRBJ2-7, with TRBD1 matching over 9 bases. V dropped 6 bases and J dropped 7; count of bases not matched to a gene: 10. Germline CDR1 MDHEN, CDR2 SYDVKM. There are 14 residues in the CDR3. The DNA of the CDR3 is TGTGCCAGCAGCGCCCGGGACAGGGCTCTTGAGCAGTACTTC. This codes for CASSARDRALEQYF.

The V and J genes are TRBV9 and TRBJ2-7, with 9 bases identical to TRBD2. The CDR3 runs 15 residues. Germline CDR1 reads SGDLS; CDR2 reads YYNGEE. V lost 2 bases, J lost 0 bases, and 3 bases stayed unmatched. CDR3 loop: CASSVGGRGSYEQYF. CDR3 DNA: TGTGCCAGCAGCGTCGGCGGGAGGGGCTCCTACGAGCAGTACTTC.

The chain joins TRBV7-9 to TRBJ1-2; D is undetermined. This CDR3 has 16 amino acids. Per germline, CDR1 SEHNR and CDR2 FQNEAQ (reference sequence). V dropped 1 base and J dropped 2 bases, with 14 bases sitting between them. Written as DNA, the CDR3 is TGTGCCAGCAGCTTAGATATAGGAGGGAGGAACTATGGCTACACCTTC. It specifies CASSLDIGGRNYGYTF.

The CDR3, as DNA: TGTGCCAGCAGACTACTAGCGGGGGCCTACAATGAGCAGTTCTTC. It specifies CASRLLAGAYNEQFF. The chain carries TRBV27 and TRBJ2-1; 11 nucleotides agree with TRBD2. The germline gives CDR1 MNHEY, CDR2 SMNVEV (reference sequence). After removal of 6 bases from V and 2 bases from J, the junction contained 3 bases not matched to a gene. CDR3 length equals 15 residues.

The rearrangement uses TRBV11-3 and TRBJ2-7, with 9 nucleotides matching TRBD1. Germline V lookup: CDR1 SGHNT, CDR2 YENEEA. With 4 bases clipped from V and 3 bases from J, the junction kept 10 bases outside the gene matches. This CDR3 has 16 residues. The CDR3 protein is CASSSGPGQGIYEQYF. DNA for the CDR3: TGTGCCAGCAGCTCTGGGCCGGGACAGGGAATCTACGAGCAGTACTTC.

The chain has TRBV14 and TRBJ2-1, with D maybe TRBD2 (5 bases). V was clipped by 5 bases and J by 2 bases, with 10 bases between them. CDR1 and CDR2 (germline): SGHDN, FVKESK. The CDR3 runs 14 residues. In DNA form, the CDR3 reads TGTGCCAGCAGCGGGAGAGGGCCCTACAATGAGCAGTTCTTC. Its translation: CASSGRGPYNEQFF.

The chain has TRBV4-3 and TRBJ2-7; TRBD1 aligns across 11 bases. The CDR3 totals 15 residues. Germline V CDR1 and CDR2: LGHNA, YSLEER. The junction had 4 bases not matched to a gene; V was cut back by 0 bases and J by 6 bases. The CDR3 nucleotides read TGCGCCAGCAGCCAAGACCTGGACAGGGGGCGCGAGCAGTACTTC. This sequence encodes CASSQDLDRGREQYF.

This clone came up once. The chain uses TRBV30 and TRBJ1-4; no reliable D call. The CDR3 is 17 amino acids. Trimming took off 1 base at V and 0 bases at J, with 15 bases between the two ends. Per germline, CDR1 GTSNPN and CDR2 SVGIG (reference sequence). DNA of the CDR3: TGTGCCTGGAGTGATTCGCTGAGAGCGTCAACTAATGAAAAACTGTTTTTT. This encodes CAWSDSLRASTNEKLFF.

The chain joins TRBV2 to TRBJ2-7; 10 bases fit TRBD1. The trim removed 5 bases at V and 4 bases at J, leaving 11 bases unmatched. CDR1 and CDR2 from the germline V gene are SNHLY and FYNNEI. The CDR3 is 16 amino acids. The CDR3 sequence is CASSLRRLDRGYEQYF. The CDR3 bases are TGTGCCAGCAGTCTCCGCCGTTTGGACAGGGGGTACGAGCAGTACTTC.

The chain is built from TRBV19 and TRBJ2-3; TRBD1 matches 9 bases. Germline CDR1 reads LNHDA; CDR2 reads SQIVND (reference sequence). The junction had 0 bases not matched to a gene; V was cut back by 1 base and J by 4 bases. This CDR3 is 14 amino acids long. The chain's CDR3 is CASSIGQGADTQYF. The CDR3 region has the DNA TGTGCCAGTAGTATAGGACAGGGGGCAGATACGCAGTATTTT.

This chain uses TRBV10-3 with TRBJ2-1, with TRBD2 matching over 8 bases. Germline V gene data show CDR1 as ENHRY and CDR2 as SYGVKD. V lost 3 bases to trimming and J lost 5 bases; unmatched junction nucleotides: 6. This CDR3 comprises 15 residues. The CDR3 loop reads CAISDLTSDNNEQFF. For the CDR3, the DNA is TGTGCCATCAGTGATTTGACTAGCGACAACAATGAGCAGTTCTTC.

The chain uses TRBV19 and TRBJ1-5; maybe TRBD1 (5 bases). The length of the CDR3 is 15 residues. Germline-derived CDR1 and CDR2 are LNHDA and SQIVND (reference sequence). Between the trimmed V and J ends, which lost 8 bases and 5 bases, there was a span of 19 bases. This chain's CDR3 is CASGDVQGEDQPQHF. For the CDR3, the DNA is TGTGCCAGTGGAGACGTCCAGGGAGAGGATCAGCCCCAGCATTTT. The full variable domain, rest sourced from reference TRBV19 and TRBJ1-5, is DGGITQSPKYLFRKEGQNVTLSCEQNLNHDAMYWYRQDPGQGLRLIYYSQIVNDFQKGDIAEGYSVSREKKESFPLTVTSAQKNPTAFYLCASGDVQGEDQPQHFGDGTRLSIL.

The V and J genes are TRBV27 and TRBJ2-1; D unclear. Per germline, CDR1 MNHEY and CDR2 SMNVEV (reference sequence). Deletions cut 5 bases from V and 4 bases from J, with 18 bases between. CDR3 length: 16 amino acids. CDR3 amino acids: CASSTARPLGYNEQFF. The CDR3 DNA is TGTGCCAGCAGTACCGCCCGACCGCTAGGGTACAATGAGCAGTTCTTC.

The chain employs TRBV7-2 and TRBJ1-1; TRBD1 matches at 7 bases. The germline V gene encodes CDR1 SGHTA and CDR2 FQGNSA. Trimming took 5 bases from V and 5 from J; bases not matched to a gene: 5. CDR3 size: 13 residues. In DNA, the CDR3 is TGTGCCAGCAGCCCCTTCAGGGGGACTGAAGCTTTCTTT. It specifies CASSPFRGTEAFF.